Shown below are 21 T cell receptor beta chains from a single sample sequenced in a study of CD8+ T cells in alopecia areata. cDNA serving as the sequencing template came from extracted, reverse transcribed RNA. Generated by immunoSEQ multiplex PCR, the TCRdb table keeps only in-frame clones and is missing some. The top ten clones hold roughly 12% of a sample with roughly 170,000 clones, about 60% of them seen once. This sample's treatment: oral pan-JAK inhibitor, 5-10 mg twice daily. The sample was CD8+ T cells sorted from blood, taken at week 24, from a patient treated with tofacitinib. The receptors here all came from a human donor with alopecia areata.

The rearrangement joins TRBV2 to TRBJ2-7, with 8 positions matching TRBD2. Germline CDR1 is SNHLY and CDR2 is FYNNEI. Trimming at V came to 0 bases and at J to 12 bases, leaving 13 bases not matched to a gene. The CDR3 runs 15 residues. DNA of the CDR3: TGTGCCAGCAGTGAAGCGGTTAGCGGGGCTCATCCGGGGTACTTC. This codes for CASSEAVSGAHPGYF. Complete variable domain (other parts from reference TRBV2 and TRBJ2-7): EPEVTQTPSHQVTQMGQEVILRCVPISNHLYFYWYRQILGQKVEFLVSFYNNEISEKSEIFDDQFSVERPDGSNFTLKIRSTKLEDSAMYFCASSEAVSGAHPGYFGPGTRLTVT.

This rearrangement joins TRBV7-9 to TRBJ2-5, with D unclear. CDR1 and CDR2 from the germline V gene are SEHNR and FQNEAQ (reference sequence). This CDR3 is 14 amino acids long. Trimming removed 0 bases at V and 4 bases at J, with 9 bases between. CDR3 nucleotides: TGTGCCAGCAGCTTAGCGGCAGTGCGAGAGACCCAGTACTTC. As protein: CASSLAAVRETQYF. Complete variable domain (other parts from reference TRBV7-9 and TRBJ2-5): DTGVSQNPRHKITKRGQNVTFRCDPISEHNRLYWYRQTLGQGPEFLTYFQNEAQLEKSRLLSDRFSAERPKGSFSTLEIQRTEQGDSAMYLCASSLAAVRETQYFGPGTRLLVL.

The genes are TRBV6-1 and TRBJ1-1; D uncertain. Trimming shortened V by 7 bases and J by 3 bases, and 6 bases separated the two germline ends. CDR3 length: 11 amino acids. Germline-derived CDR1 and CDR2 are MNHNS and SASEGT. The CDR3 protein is CASKSYTEAFF. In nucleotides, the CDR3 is TGTGCCAGCAAGTCGTACACTGAAGCTTTCTTT.

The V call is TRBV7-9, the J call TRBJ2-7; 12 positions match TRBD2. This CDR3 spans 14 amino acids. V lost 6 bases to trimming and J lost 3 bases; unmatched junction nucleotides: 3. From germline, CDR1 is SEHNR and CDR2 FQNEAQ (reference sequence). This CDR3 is CASRELAGGYEQYF. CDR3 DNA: TGTGCCAGCAGAGAACTAGCGGGGGGCTACGAGCAGTACTTC.

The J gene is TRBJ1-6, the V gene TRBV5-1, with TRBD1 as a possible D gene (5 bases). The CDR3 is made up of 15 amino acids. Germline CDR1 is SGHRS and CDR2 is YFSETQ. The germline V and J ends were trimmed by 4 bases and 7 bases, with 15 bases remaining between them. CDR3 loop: CASSHGRERNSPLHF. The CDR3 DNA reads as TGCGCCAGCAGCCACGGCAGGGAAAGAAATTCACCCCTCCACTTT.

The CDR3 DNA reads as TGCGCCAGCAGTTACGCCGGGACAGGGCCCCCCAGGGGGGCCAACGTCCTGACTTTC. The encoded protein is CASSYAGTGPPRGANVLTF. The gene calls are TRBV5-1 and TRBJ2-6; TRBD1 matches 9 bases. Per the germline V gene, CDR1 is SGHRS and CDR2 is YFSETQ. CDR3 size: 19 residues. V shed 5 bases and J 4 bases; nucleotides not matched to a gene: 16.

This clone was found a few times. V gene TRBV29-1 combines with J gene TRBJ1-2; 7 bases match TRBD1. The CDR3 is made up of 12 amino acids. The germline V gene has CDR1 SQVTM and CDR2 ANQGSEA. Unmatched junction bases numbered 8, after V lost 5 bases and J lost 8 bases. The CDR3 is CSVSGTEGGYTF. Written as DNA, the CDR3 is TGCAGCGTTTCCGGGACAGAAGGCGGCTACACCTTC.

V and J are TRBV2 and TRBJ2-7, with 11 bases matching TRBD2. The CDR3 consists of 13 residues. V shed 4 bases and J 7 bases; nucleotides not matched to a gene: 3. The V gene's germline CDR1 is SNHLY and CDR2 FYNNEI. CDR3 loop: CASSGLAGREQYF. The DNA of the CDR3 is TGTGCCAGCAGTGGACTAGCGGGGAGGGAGCAGTACTTC. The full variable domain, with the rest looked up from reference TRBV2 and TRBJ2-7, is EPEVTQTPSHQVTQMGQEVILRCVPISNHLYFYWYRQILGQKVEFLVSFYNNEISEKSEIFDDQFSVERPDGSNFTLKIRSTKLEDSAMYFCASSGLAGREQYFGPGTRLTVT.

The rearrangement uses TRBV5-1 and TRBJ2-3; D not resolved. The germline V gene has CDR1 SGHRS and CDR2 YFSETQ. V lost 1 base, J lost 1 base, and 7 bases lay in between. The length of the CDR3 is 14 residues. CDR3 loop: CASSLSSGTDTQYF. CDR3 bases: TGCGCCAGCAGCTTGAGTTCTGGCACAGATACGCAGTATTTT.

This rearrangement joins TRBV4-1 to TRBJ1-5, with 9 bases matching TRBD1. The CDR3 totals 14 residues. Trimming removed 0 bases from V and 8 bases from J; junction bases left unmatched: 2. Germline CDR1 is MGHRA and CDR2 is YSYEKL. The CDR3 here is CASSQDRTGEPQHF. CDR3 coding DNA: TGCGCCAGCAGCCAAGACCGGACAGGGGAGCCCCAGCATTTT.

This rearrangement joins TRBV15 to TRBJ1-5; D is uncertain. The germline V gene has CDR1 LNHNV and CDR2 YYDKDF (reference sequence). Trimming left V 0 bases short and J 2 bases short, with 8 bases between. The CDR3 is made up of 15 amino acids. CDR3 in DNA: TGTGCCACCAGCAGAGATAAAGTTGGCAATCAGCCCCAGCATTTT. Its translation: CATSRDKVGNQPQHF.

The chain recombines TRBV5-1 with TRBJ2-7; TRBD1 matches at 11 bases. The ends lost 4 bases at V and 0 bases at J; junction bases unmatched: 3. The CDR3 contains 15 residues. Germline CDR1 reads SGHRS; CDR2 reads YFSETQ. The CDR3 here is CASSTDRGRSYEQYF. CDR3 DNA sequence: TGCGCCAGCAGCACGGACAGGGGGCGCTCCTACGAGCAGTACTTC.

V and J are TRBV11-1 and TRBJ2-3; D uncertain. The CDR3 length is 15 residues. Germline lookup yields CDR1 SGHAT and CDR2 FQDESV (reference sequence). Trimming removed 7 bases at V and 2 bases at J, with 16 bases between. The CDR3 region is CASTAVDGFTDTQYF. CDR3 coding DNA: TGTGCCAGCACCGCGGTGGACGGATTCACAGATACGCAGTATTTT.

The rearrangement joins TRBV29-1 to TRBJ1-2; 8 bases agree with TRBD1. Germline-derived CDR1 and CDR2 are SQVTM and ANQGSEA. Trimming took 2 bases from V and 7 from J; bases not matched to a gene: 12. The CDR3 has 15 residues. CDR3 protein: CSVEPGVRGLGGYTF. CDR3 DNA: TGCAGCGTTGAACCTGGTGTCAGGGGGCTAGGTGGCTACACCTTC.

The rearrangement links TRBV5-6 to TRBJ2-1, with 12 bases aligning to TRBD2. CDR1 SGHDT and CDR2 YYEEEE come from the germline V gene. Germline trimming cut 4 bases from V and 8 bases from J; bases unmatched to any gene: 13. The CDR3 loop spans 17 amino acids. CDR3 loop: CASSLGSTSGGIDEQFF. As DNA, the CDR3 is TGTGCCAGCAGCCTGGGGTCGACTAGCGGGGGTATCGATGAGCAGTTCTTC.

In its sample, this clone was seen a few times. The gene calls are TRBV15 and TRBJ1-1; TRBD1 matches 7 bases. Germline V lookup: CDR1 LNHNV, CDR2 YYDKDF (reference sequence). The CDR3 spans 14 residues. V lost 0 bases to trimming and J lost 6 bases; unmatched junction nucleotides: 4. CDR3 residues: CATSRDRQGSEAFF. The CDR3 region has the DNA TGTGCCACCAGCAGAGATCGACAGGGTTCTGAAGCTTTCTTT.

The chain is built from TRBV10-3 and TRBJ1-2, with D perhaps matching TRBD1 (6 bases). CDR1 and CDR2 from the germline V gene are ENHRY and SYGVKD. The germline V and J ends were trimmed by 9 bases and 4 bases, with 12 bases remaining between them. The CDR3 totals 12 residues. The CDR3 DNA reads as TGTGCCATAGCGGACAGCGTCTATGGCTACACCTTC. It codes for CAIADSVYGYTF.

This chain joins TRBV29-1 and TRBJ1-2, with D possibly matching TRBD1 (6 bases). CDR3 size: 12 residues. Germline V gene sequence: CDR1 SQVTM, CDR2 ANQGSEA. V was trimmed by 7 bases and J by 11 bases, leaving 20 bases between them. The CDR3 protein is CSASGRGFWYTF. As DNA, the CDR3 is TGCAGCGCCTCGGGCAGGGGATTCTGGTACACCTTC.

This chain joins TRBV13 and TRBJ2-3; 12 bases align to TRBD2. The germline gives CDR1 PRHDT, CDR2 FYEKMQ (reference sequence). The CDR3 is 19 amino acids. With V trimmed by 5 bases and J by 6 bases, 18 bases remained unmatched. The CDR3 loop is CASSPNTGLAGPLEDTQYF. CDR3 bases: TGTGCCAGCAGCCCCAACACCGGACTAGCGGGACCCTTAGAGGATACGCAGTATTTT.

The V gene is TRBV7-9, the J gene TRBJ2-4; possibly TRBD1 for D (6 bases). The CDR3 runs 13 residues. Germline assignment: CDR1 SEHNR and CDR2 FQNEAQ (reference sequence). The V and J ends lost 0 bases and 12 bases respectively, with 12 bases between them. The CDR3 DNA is TGTGCCAGCAGCTTAGCGCAAGGGGGAGATCAGTACTTC. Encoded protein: CASSLAQGGDQYF. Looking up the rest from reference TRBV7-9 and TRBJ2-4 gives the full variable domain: DTGVSQNPRHKITKRGQNVTFRCDPISEHNRLYWYRQTLGQGPEFLTYFQNEAQLEKSRLLSDRFSAERPKGSFSTLEIQRTEQGDSAMYLCASSLAQGGDQYFGAGTRLSVL.

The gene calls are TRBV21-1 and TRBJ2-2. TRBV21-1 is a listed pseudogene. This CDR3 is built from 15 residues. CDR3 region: CASSREGTAPGELFF. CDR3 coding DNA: TGTGCCAGCAGCCGCGAGGGGACCGCACCCGGGGAGCTGTTTTTT.